This T cell receptor beta chain was captured in a study of chemoradiotherapy in HPV16-positive cancers. Notes on the study in general: HPV-specific T cells were functionally defined from only a couple of HPV16-positive patients. Candidate HPV-specific clones and E7-related TCR motifs grew in tumor during treatment. In HPV16-positive patients, HPV-responsive T-cell expansion tracked better recurrence-free survival.

Repeated repertoire sampling spanned the course of chemoradiotherapy. Sequenced by immunoSEQ multiplex PCR; TCRdb stores in-frame clones only, minus some. Of tens of thousands of clones in the sample, over 90% were seen once. About this clone itself: The antigen is not known.

This CDR3 spans 15 amino acids. V gave up 4 bases and J gave up 5 bases, with 17 bases separating them. Germline V gene lookup returns CDR1 SNHLY and CDR2 FYNNEI. The sequencing used blood, collected from a patient who underwent chemoradiotherapy. The chain links TRBV2 to TRBJ2-5, with D perhaps given as TRBD1 or TRBD2 (5 bases each). The TCR comes from a human donor with HPV-associated anogenital cancer. The chain's CDR3 is CASSGGLGVRETQYF. The CDR3 nucleotides read TGTGCCAGCAGTGGAGGACTGGGGGTCCGGGAGACCCAGTACTTC.